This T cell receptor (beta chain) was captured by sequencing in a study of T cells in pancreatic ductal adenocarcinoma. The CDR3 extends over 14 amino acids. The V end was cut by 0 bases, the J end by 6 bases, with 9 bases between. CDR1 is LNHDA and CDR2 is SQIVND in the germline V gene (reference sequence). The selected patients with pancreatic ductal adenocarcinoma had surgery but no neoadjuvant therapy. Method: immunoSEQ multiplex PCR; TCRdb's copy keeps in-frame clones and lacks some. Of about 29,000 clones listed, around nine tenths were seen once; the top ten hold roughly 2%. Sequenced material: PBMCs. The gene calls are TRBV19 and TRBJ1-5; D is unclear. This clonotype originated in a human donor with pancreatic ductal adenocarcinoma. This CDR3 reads CASSIDLVSQPQHF. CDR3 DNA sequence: TGTGCCAGTAGTATAGATCTAGTCAGTCAGCCCCAGCATTTT.